The 25 T cell receptor beta chains listed next were all sequenced from one sample in a study of a mutant IDH1 vaccine in newly diagnosed glioma. Antigen specificity for these receptors is unknown. This table comes from immunoSEQ multiplex PCR, and its TCRdb copy is limited to in-frame clones, with some not included. The data hold 95,000 to 120,000 clones, with 90% observed a single time. Time point noted: week 11, during vaccination. Each vaccine dose was 300 ug of mutant IDH1 20-mer peptide, with topical imiquimod. The sequencing used PBMCs, collected from a glioma patient whose treatment included an IDH1 peptide vaccine. Every receptor here comes from a woman aged 45-59 years with glioma.

A note on this clone: In the same sample, other DNA sequences code for this CDR3. V and J are TRBV5-1 and TRBJ2-5; D assignment may be TRBD1 or TRBD2 (5 bases each). This CDR3 is built from 13 residues. Trimming cost V 0 bases and J 4 bases, with 7 bases left between them. The V gene's germline CDR1 is SGHRS and CDR2 YFSETQ. The CDR3 DNA reads TGCGCCAGCAGCTTGGGGGGGAGAGAGACCCAGTACTTC. This translates into CASSLGGRETQYF.

The chain joins TRBV10-3 to TRBJ2-5, with a tentative D call TRBD1 (6 bases). Per germline, CDR1 ENHRY and CDR2 SYGVKD. Trimming took 4 bases from V and 0 from J, leaving 9 bases between them. The CDR3 has 14 residues. CDR3 residues: CAISATGHQETQYF. The CDR3 DNA sequence: TGTGCCATCAGTGCGACAGGCCACCAAGAGACCCAGTACTTC.

The gene calls are TRBV7-2 and TRBJ2-5; 10 bases fit TRBD1. Germline CDR1 reads SGHTA; CDR2 reads FQGNSA. CDR3 length: 18 amino acids. V was pared by 2 bases and J by 4 bases, with 13 bases of the junction left unmatched. The CDR3 spells CASSLPYSRTGGRETQYF. As DNA, the CDR3 is TGTGCCAGCAGCTTACCGTATTCACGGACAGGGGGTCGAGAGACCCAGTACTTC. Complete variable domain (other parts from reference TRBV7-2 and TRBJ2-5): GAGVSQSPSNKVTEKGKDVELRCDPISGHTALYWYRQSLGQGLEFLIYFQGNSAPDKSGLPSDRFSAERTGGSVSTLTIQRTQQEDSAVYLCASSLPYSRTGGRETQYFGPGTRLLVL.

This rearrangement joins TRBV2 to TRBJ1-6; TRBD1 agrees at 11 bases. The CDR3 is made up of 15 amino acids. Trimming at V came to 6 bases and at J to 8 bases, leaving 6 bases not matched to a gene. Germline V CDR1 and CDR2: SNHLY, FYNNEI. DNA for the CDR3: TGTGCCAGCAGACCGGACAGGGGGCGCGATTCACCCCTCCACTTT. It codes for CASRPDRGRDSPLHF. Looking up the rest from reference TRBV2 and TRBJ1-6 gives the full variable domain: EPEVTQTPSHQVTQMGQEVILRCVPISNHLYFYWYRQILGQKVEFLVSFYNNEISEKSEIFDDQFSVERPDGSNFTLKIRSTKLEDSAMYFCASRPDRGRDSPLHFGNGTRLTVT.

The chain is built from TRBV7-9 and TRBJ1-2; a weak D match, TRBD1 (5 bases). CDR3 size: 14 residues. From germline, CDR1 is SEHNR and CDR2 FQNEAQ (reference sequence). V was trimmed by 4 bases and J by 8 bases, leaving 17 bases between them. The CDR3 DNA follows: TGTGCCAGCAGCTCCCCTGTTCCTGGGACGGGCTACACCTTC. It specifies CASSSPVPGTGYTF.

The V call is TRBV30, the J call TRBJ1-2, with a possible D match to TRBD1 (5 bases). This CDR3 is built from 12 residues. The germline CDR1 and CDR2 sequences are GTSNPN and SVGIG (reference sequence). Trimming pared 1 base from V and 10 bases from J, leaving 13 bases between. CDR3 residues: CAWSAGGDAYTF. DNA of the CDR3: TGTGCCTGGAGTGCCGGGGGAGACGCCTACACCTTC.

V is TRBV4-1 and J is TRBJ2-3, with 11 positions matching TRBD2. Unmatched junction bases numbered 4, after V lost 2 bases and J lost 3 bases. Per germline, CDR1 MGHRA and CDR2 YSYEKL. The CDR3 runs 16 residues. CDR3 in DNA: TGCGCCAGCAGCCAAATAGCGGGAGGGATAACAGATACGCAGTATTTT. It codes for CASSQIAGGITDTQYF.

This clone has only one observation. The chain couples TRBV21-1 to TRBJ1-3; no check of the table's D call, TRBD1, against the DNA was made. TRBV21-1 is marked as a pseudogene. The CDR3 totals 14 residues. CDR3 residues: CATWGRSSGNTIYF. DNA for the CDR3: TGTGCCACTTGGGGCCGTAGCTCTGGAAACACCATATATTTT.

This chain uses TRBV30 with TRBJ1-6; D gene ambiguous. Trimming removed 1 base from V and 5 bases from J, with 6 bases in between. The germline gives CDR1 GTSNPN, CDR2 SVGIG (reference sequence). The CDR3 covers 13 residues. The CDR3 coding sequence is TGTGCCTGGAGTGGGGATCATAATTCACCCCTCCACTTT. Residues: CAWSGDHNSPLHF.

The CDR3 DNA sequence: TGTGCCAGCTCACCACCAAGTTATCAGCCGACGGATTGGCTGTTTTTT. It specifies CASSPPSYQPTDWLFF. The genes are TRBV18 and TRBJ1-4, with D uncertain. The CDR3 is 16 residues long. V lost 0 bases, J lost 14 bases, and 22 bases lay in between. The germline gives CDR1 KGHSH, CDR2 LQKENI.

This sequence joins TRBV4-1 and TRBJ2-7, with D possibly TRBD2 on 5 matching bases. The V end was cut by 3 bases, the J end by 6 bases, with 15 bases between. The CDR3 has 14 residues. Germline CDR1 and CDR2: MGHRA and YSYEKL. In nucleotides, the CDR3 is TGCGCCAGCAGCCACCGGGAAAACACGGGCGAGCAGTACTTC. This codes for CASSHRENTGEQYF.

The CDR3 region has the DNA TGTGCCAGTAGTAAGAACGGGAGGGACACAGATACGCAGTATTTT. Protein sequence: CASSKNGRDTDTQYF. V is TRBV19 and J is TRBJ2-3, with 8 bases fitting TRBD2. From germline, CDR1 is LNHDA and CDR2 SQIVND (reference sequence). With 4 bases clipped from V and 2 bases from J, the junction kept 5 bases outside the gene matches. This CDR3 has 15 amino acids.

The chain recombines TRBV5-1 with TRBJ2-1, with 10 bases aligning to TRBD2. Trimming at V came to 0 bases and at J to 6 bases, leaving 3 bases not matched to a gene. CDR1 and CDR2 from the germline V gene are SGHRS and YFSETQ. CDR3 length: 15 residues. CDR3 in amino acids: CASSLDLAGVNEQFF. CDR3 coding DNA: TGCGCCAGCAGCTTGGACCTAGCGGGAGTCAATGAGCAGTTCTTC. Full variable domain (remainder filled in from reference TRBV5-1 and TRBJ2-1): KAGVTQTPRYLIKTRGQQVTLSCSPISGHRSVSWYQQTPGQGLQFLFEYFSETQRNKGNFPGRFSGRQFSNSRSEMNVSTLELGDSALYLCASSLDLAGVNEQFFGPGTRLTVL.

The chain has TRBV28 and TRBJ1-2; the D gene is possibly TRBD1 (5 bases). CDR3 length: 15 amino acids. V was shortened by 6 bases and J by 0 bases, with 14 bases between the two germline ends. Germline lookup yields CDR1 MDHEN and CDR2 SYDVKM. CDR3 coding DNA: TGTGCCAGCAGGGCCACAGGAATAGCTAACTATGGCTACACCTTC. Translating gives CASRATGIANYGYTF.

The rearrangement links TRBV28 to TRBJ2-1; D may be TRBD2 (5 bases). The V end was cut by 3 bases, the J end by 5 bases, with 8 bases between. The CDR3 contains 13 residues. Looked up from germline, CDR1 is MDHEN and CDR2 is SYDVKM. Here the CDR3 reads CASSFSGNNEQFF. The CDR3 coding sequence is TGTGCCAGCAGTTTTTCGGGGAACAATGAGCAGTTCTTC.

V and J are TRBV6-1 and TRBJ2-5; TRBD2 matches at 12 bases. The CDR3 has 16 residues. J gave up 1 base and V 1 base, and 1 base lay outside the gene matches. CDR1 and CDR2 (germline): MNHNS, SASEGT. The CDR3 bases are TGTGCCAGCAGTGAAGGACTAGCGGGGGCCCAAGAGACCCAGTACTTC. As protein: CASSEGLAGAQETQYF.

This clone has only one observation. The rearrangement links TRBV15 to TRBJ2-7; no reliable D call. The V gene lost 1 base and the J gene lost 2 bases, with 12 bases spanning the gap. The length of the CDR3 is 15 residues. Germline V CDR1 and CDR2: LNHNV, YYDKDF (reference sequence). The CDR3 sequence: CATSRGKSAAYEQYF. As DNA, the CDR3 is TGTGCCACCAGCAGAGGAAAGAGCGCTGCCTACGAGCAGTACTTC.

This clone is a singleton in its sample. The V gene is TRBV29-1, the J gene TRBJ2-7, with 9 positions matching TRBD1. There are 16 residues in the CDR3. Germline loops: CDR1 SQVTM, CDR2 ANQGSEA. V shed 5 bases and J 3 bases; nucleotides not matched to a gene: 14. CDR3 nucleotides: TGCAGCGTTATACCCCTCCGGACAGGGGAGGGCTACGAGCAGTACTTC. Translation: CSVIPLRTGEGYEQYF.

This clone appeared once. This chain joins TRBV11-2 and TRBJ2-4; the match to TRBD2 covers 9 bases. The CDR3 extends over 16 amino acids. Trimming cost V 5 bases and J 0 bases; bases outside gene matches: 5. CDR1 is SGHAT and CDR2 is FQNNGV in the germline V gene. CDR3 DNA sequence: TGTGCCAGCAGCCCGAGGACTAGCGTAGCCAAAAACATTCAGTACTTC. Translating gives CASSPRTSVAKNIQYF.

The gene calls are TRBV18 and TRBJ1-5, with D possibly TRBD1 on 5 matching bases. There are 14 residues in the CDR3. The ends were cut back, 3 bases at V and 4 bases at J, with 10 bases in the middle. Germline lookup yields CDR1 KGHSH and CDR2 LQKENI. CDR3: CASSPTGTNQPQHF. The CDR3 coding sequence is TGTGCCAGCTCACCGACGGGGACGAATCAGCCCCAGCATTTT.

This rearrangement joins TRBV6-5 to TRBJ1-1, with 10 bases fitting TRBD1. This CDR3 has 13 residues. Germline-derived CDR1 and CDR2 are MNHEY and SVGAGI. Losses at the gene ends were 5 bases for V and 5 bases for J; bases not matched to a gene: 2. In DNA form, the CDR3 reads TGTGCCAGCAGTCCGGGACAGGGGACTGAAGCTTTCTTT. Encoded protein: CASSPGQGTEAFF.

The CDR3 region has the DNA TGTGCCAGCAGTTTATGGGGGACAGGGGGCAGCGAGCAGTACTTC. This gives the protein CASSLWGTGGSEQYF. The V and J genes are TRBV28 and TRBJ2-7; 12 nucleotides match TRBD1. Germline CDR1 is MDHEN and CDR2 is SYDVKM. The CDR3 length is 15 residues. With V trimmed by 0 bases and J by 6 bases, 3 bases remained unmatched.

The chain combines TRBV9 with TRBJ2-7; D may correspond to TRBD1 or TRBD2 (5 bases each). The CDR3 has 13 residues. Between the trimmed V and J ends, which lost 0 bases and 3 bases, there was a span of 7 bases. Germline CDR1 SGDLS, CDR2 YYNGEE. CDR3 region: CASSVGDGYEQYF. The DNA for the CDR3 is TGTGCCAGCAGCGTAGGGGACGGCTACGAGCAGTACTTC. Supplemented by reference TRBV9 and TRBJ2-7, the full variable domain reads DSGVTQTPKHLITATGQRVTLRCSPRSGDLSVYWYQQSLDQGLQFLIQYYNGEERAKGNILERFSAQQFPDLHSELNLSSLELGDSALYFCASSVGDGYEQYFGPGTRLTVT.

The genes are TRBV5-1 and TRBJ2-3; 10 bases map to TRBD1. Losses at the gene ends were 4 bases for V and 3 bases for J; bases not matched to a gene: 11. Germline V gene lookup returns CDR1 SGHRS and CDR2 YFSETQ. CDR3 length: 17 residues. The CDR3 DNA reads as TGCGCCAGCAGCAGGACGACAGGGGGCCGGAGAACAGATACGCAGTATTTT. Amino acid sequence: CASSRTTGGRRTDTQYF.

In its sample, this clone was seen once. This rearrangement joins TRBV9 to TRBJ1-4; 7 bases are shared with TRBD1. Germline values: CDR1 SGDLS, CDR2 YYNGEE. The CDR3 runs 15 residues. Losses at the gene ends were 4 bases for V and 4 bases for J; bases not matched to a gene: 7. The CDR3 region has the DNA TGTGCCAGCAGCCAATGGGACAGCCTTAATGAAAAACTGTTTTTT. Amino acid sequence: CASSQWDSLNEKLFF. Based on the CDR3 plus reference TRBV9 and TRBJ1-4, the full variable domain is DSGVTQTPKHLITATGQRVTLRCSPRSGDLSVYWYQQSLDQGLQFLIQYYNGEERAKGNILERFSAQQFPDLHSELNLSSLELGDSALYFCASSQWDSLNEKLFFGSGTQLSVL.